This T cell receptor beta chain was identified during a study of cytomegalovirus exposure and HLA in healthy donors. Per germline, CDR1 SNHLY and CDR2 FYNNEI. V shed 5 bases and J 3 bases; nucleotides not matched to a gene: 9. The CDR3 contains 16 residues. Amplification used 60 Vbeta primers and 13 Jbeta primers. Assay used: immunoSEQ multiplex PCR; TCRdb lists only in-frame clones, some missing. The sample lists roughly 160,000 clones, around 75% occurring once. The origin of this receptor is a male donor in good health and CMV-seronegative. This chain links TRBV2 with TRBJ1-1, with 10 bases identical to TRBD1. Sequenced: PBMCs. As DNA, the CDR3 is TGTGCCAGCAGTCCGACAGGGGGCGATAGGGACACTGAAGCTTTCTTT. Encoded protein: CASSPTGGDRDTEAFF.